This T cell receptor (beta chain) was documented in a study of T cell changes during pregnancy in multiple sclerosis. TCRdb keeps only in-frame clones here, not all; method: immunoSEQ multiplex PCR. The sample records tens of thousands of clones, 85% to 95% being singletons. The CDR3 is 15 amino acids. The germline V gene encodes CDR1 MDHEN and CDR2 SYDVKM. V shed 6 bases, J shed 1 base, and the junction held 3 bases outside the gene matches. The chain is built from TRBV28 and TRBJ2-1, with 10 bases aligning to TRBD2. Sequencing was performed on CD4+ T cells from peripheral blood mononuclear cells, taken before pregnancy. The receptor was isolated from a female donor with multiple sclerosis, enrolled in a pregnancy study. In nucleotides, the CDR3 is TGTGCCAGCAGCGAAGCGGGAGGGTCCTACAATGAGCAGTTCTTC. Its protein is CASSEAGGSYNEQFF.